This T cell receptor beta chain emerged from a study of cytomegalovirus exposure and HLA in healthy donors. 13 Jbeta primers and 60 Vbeta primers were used for the PCR. In the authors' methods: About 10 million of some 80 million unique TCR beta chains were shared, per a later count. The data were produced by immunoSEQ multiplex PCR, yet TCRdb's version contains in-frame clones alone and is incomplete. V, J and clone size are those of that table, while D and trimming were read from the DNA. The data hold about 140,000 clones, with approximately 61% observed a single time. Study-wide results and limits: There were reportedly fewer N-insertions in an Asian-associated ancestry cluster than the roughly 670-donor mean, in a later analysis. Association with HLA alleles at 0.05 false discovery rate was found for 16,951 TCR beta sequences in a later analysis.

The germline gives CDR1 SGHKS, CDR2 YYEKEE (reference sequence). The CDR3 runs 18 residues. The ends were cut back, 0 bases at V and 5 bases at J, with 20 bases in the middle. A remark on this clone: The antigen is not known.

Sequenced material: PBMCs. V and J are TRBV5-5 and TRBJ2-2, with D perhaps TRBD2 (6 bases). This sequence originates from a human donor in good health. As DNA, the CDR3 is TGTGCCAGCAGCTTGGGATTTGGGGGAGGAAAGAGAACCGGGGAGCTGTTTTTT. Translation gives CASSLGFGGGKRTGELFF.